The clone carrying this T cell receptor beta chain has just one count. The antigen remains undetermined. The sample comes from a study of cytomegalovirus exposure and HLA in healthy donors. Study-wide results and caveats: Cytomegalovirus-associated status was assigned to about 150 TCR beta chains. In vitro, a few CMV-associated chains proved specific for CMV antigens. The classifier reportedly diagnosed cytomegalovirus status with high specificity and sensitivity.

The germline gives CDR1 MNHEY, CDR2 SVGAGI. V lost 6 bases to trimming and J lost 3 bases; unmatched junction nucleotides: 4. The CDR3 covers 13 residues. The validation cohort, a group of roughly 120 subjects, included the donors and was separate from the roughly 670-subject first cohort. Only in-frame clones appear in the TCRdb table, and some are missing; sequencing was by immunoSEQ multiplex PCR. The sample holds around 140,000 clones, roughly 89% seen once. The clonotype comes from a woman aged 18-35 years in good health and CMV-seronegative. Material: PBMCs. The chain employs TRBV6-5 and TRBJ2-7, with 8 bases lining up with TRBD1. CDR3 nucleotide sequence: TGTGCCAGCAGCCCAGGGGGCGGCTACGAGCAGTACTTC. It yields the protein CASSPGGGYEQYF.